A selection of T cell receptor beta chains follows, all from one sample in a study of blood T cell repertoires in COVID-19. Sequencing used immunoSEQ multiplex PCR; TCRdb keeps in-frame clones, though not all of them. The sample lists 370,000 or so clones, 81% seen once, with 0.85% to 1.3% in the top ten. Input material: peripheral blood. The receptors derive from a human donor with acute or convalescent COVID-19. The donor label of this sample is uncertain. The CDR3 runs from the conserved cysteine through the conserved F or W. Each record gives: V gene, D gene, J gene, clone size, CDR3 DNA, CDR3 protein. D genes are given only for firm matches. Clone size appears in some rows only: once, few, many, or a class for an expanded clone.

V: TRBV6-5; D: NA; J: TRBJ1-6; size: NA; DNA: TGTGCCAGCAGTTACTCGAGGGATTCACCCCTCCACTTT; CDR3: CASSYSRDSPLHF
V: TRBV27; D: NA; J: TRBJ2-7; size: NA; DNA: TGTGCCAGCAGTCCAAGGGGAAGCTCCTACGAGCAGTACTTC; CDR3: CASSPRGSSYEQYF
V: TRBV5-1; D: TRBD1; J: TRBJ1-2; size: NA; DNA: TGCGCCAGCAGCCCCCTTTCCGGGACAGTTTCAGGGTATGGCTACACCTTC; CDR3: CASSPLSGTVSGYGYTF
V: TRBV2; D: NA; J: TRBJ1-1; size: NA; DNA: TGTGCCAGCAGTGAACGTGGAGGCGGTGAAGCTTTCTTT; CDR3: CASSERGGGEAFF
V: TRBV6-5; D: TRBD1; J: TRBJ1-2; size: NA; DNA: TGTGCCAGCCAACCTATAGACAGGGTCCATGGCTACACCTTC; CDR3: CASQPIDRVHGYTF
V: TRBV3-1/TRBV3-2; D: NA; J: TRBJ1-1; size: NA; DNA: TGTGCCAGCATCCGGGGAACTGAAGCTTTCTTT; CDR3: CASIRGTEAFF
V: TRBV24-1; D: NA; J: TRBJ2-1; size: NA; DNA: TGTGCCACCAGTGATTTGTTGCAGGGAAGGAATGAGCAGTTCTTC; CDR3: CATSDLLQGRNEQFF
V: TRBV19; D: TRBD1; J: TRBJ1-2; size: NA; DNA: TGTGCCAGTAGTGAACAGGGACAGCCCTATGGCTACACCTTC; CDR3: CASSEQGQPYGYTF
V: TRBV2; D: TRBD2; J: TRBJ2-1; size: NA; DNA: TGTGCCAGGGGGACTAGCGGGGACAATGAGCAGTTCTTC; CDR3: CARGTSGDNEQFF
V: TRBV19; D: TRBD2; J: TRBJ2-1; size: NA; DNA: TGTGCCAGTAGTATGGGACTAGCCTACAATGAGCAGTTCTTC; CDR3: CASSMGLAYNEQFF
V: TRBV4-1; D: NA; J: TRBJ2-7; size: NA; DNA: TGCGCCAGCAGCCAAGAGCGTAGTTCAGGCGAGCAGTACTTC; CDR3: CASSQERSSGEQYF
V: TRBV30; D: NA; J: TRBJ1-1; size: NA; DNA: TGTGCCTGGAGCCTCCCCCGCGAGGGGAACACTGAAGCTTTCTTT; CDR3: CAWSLPREGNTEAFF
V: TRBV6-5; D: NA; J: TRBJ1-1; size: NA; DNA: TGTGCCAGCAGTTATTTGTCACAGGCTTTCTTT; CDR3: CASSYLSQAFF
V: TRBV6-5; D: TRBD1; J: TRBJ1-2; size: once; DNA: TGTGCCAGCAGTTCCAACAGGGGGAACTATGGCTACACCTTC; CDR3: CASSSNRGNYGYTF
V: TRBV19; D: TRBD1; J: TRBJ1-5; size: NA; DNA: TGTGCCAGTAGTTCCGGGGACAGGGGATTTCTCAATCAGCCCCAGCATTTT; CDR3: CASSSGDRGFLNQPQHF
V: TRBV7-8; D: TRBD2; J: TRBJ2-1; size: NA; DNA: TGTGCCAGCAGCGAAGAAACTAGCGGGGAGTGGGATGAGCAGTTCTTC; CDR3: CASSEETSGEWDEQFF
V: TRBV10-2; D: NA; J: TRBJ1-5; size: NA; DNA: TGCGCCACCGCGACGGGGTCATGGAATCAGCCCCAGCATTTT; CDR3: CATATGSWNQPQHF
V: TRBV7-2; D: NA; J: TRBJ2-1; size: few; DNA: TGTGCCAGCAGCTCCCTCTCGGCGGCTTACAATGAGCAGTTCTTC; CDR3: CASSSLSAAYNEQFF
V: TRBV5-1; D: TRBD2; J: TRBJ2-1; size: few; DNA: TGCGCCAGCAGCTTGGATCTACTAGCGGGAGGGTACAATGAGCAGTTCTTC; CDR3: CASSLDLLAGGYNEQFF
V: TRBV2; D: TRBD1; J: TRBJ2-2; size: NA; DNA: TGTGCCAGCAGTGGTCGCCCAGGGGGCAGGGGGGAGCTGTTTTTT; CDR3: CASSGRPGGRGELFF
V: TRBV28; D: TRBD2; J: TRBJ2-3; size: NA; DNA: TGTGCCAGCAGCCTCGCCGGACTAGGGAGCACAGATACGCAGTATTTT; CDR3: CASSLAGLGSTDTQYF
V: TRBV11-2; D: TRBD1; J: TRBJ1-2; size: NA; DNA: TGTGCCAGCAGCCGACAGGGGGCTAGTGAAGGCTACACCTTC; CDR3: CASSRQGASEGYTF
V: TRBV6-6; D: TRBD1; J: TRBJ1-1; size: NA; DNA: TGTGCCAGCAGTGACCCGGACAGGGGAAACCCTGAAGCTTTCTTT; CDR3: CASSDPDRGNPEAFF
V: TRBV19; D: TRBD1; J: TRBJ1-5; size: once; DNA: TGTGCCAGTAGACTTCGGACAGGGGGGCAGCCCCAGCATTTT; CDR3: CASRLRTGGQPQHF
V: TRBV7-7; D: NA; J: TRBJ2-2; size: NA; DNA: TGTGCCAGCGGTACGGCGGGGAGTTCAAGCACCGGGGAGCTGTTTTTT; CDR3: CASGTAGSSSTGELFF
V: TRBV28; D: TRBD1; J: TRBJ1-2; size: NA; DNA: TGTGCCAGCAGTTTAAACCCCGGGACAGGTCGTACAGGCTACACCTTC; CDR3: CASSLNPGTGRTGYTF
V: TRBV28; D: NA; J: TRBJ1-6; size: NA; DNA: TGTGCCAGCAGTTTTGGTCGGTATAATTCACCCCTCCACTTT; CDR3: CASSFGRYNSPLHF
V: TRBV30; D: NA; J: TRBJ2-7; size: NA; DNA: TGTGCCTGGAGTGGCCTACAGGACGGCTTTAACTACTACGAGCAGTACTTC; CDR3: CAWSGLQDGFNYYEQYF
V: TRBV6-5; D: TRBD1; J: TRBJ1-2; size: NA; DNA: TGTGCCAGCAGCGACCCGGGACAGGGTGCCTATGGCTACACCTTC; CDR3: CASSDPGQGAYGYTF
V: TRBV5-1; D: NA; J: TRBJ2-3; size: once; DNA: TGCGCCAGCAGCTTCGTGGTGACTACAGATACGCAGTATTTT; CDR3: CASSFVVTTDTQYF